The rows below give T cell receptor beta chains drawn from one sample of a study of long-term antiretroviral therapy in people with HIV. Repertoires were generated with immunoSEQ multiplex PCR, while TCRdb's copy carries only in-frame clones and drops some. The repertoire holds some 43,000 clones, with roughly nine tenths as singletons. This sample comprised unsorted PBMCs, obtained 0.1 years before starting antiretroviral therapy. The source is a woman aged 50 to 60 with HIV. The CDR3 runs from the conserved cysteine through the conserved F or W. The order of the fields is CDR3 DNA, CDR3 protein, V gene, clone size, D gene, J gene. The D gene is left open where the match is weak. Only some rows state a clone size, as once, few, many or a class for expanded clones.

TGTGCCAGCAGCTTGGACAGGGCAGCGAATCAGCCCCAGCATTTT CASSLDRAANQPQHF TRBV5-4 NA NA TRBJ1-5
TGTGCCAGCAGTTCCCGGGATCTCTCTGGGGCCAACGTCCTGACTTTC CASSSRDLSGANVLTF TRBV25-1 NA NA TRBJ2-6
TGTGCCAGCAGTGACTATGTGAACACTGAAGCTTTCTTT CASSDYVNTEAFF TRBV6-6 NA NA TRBJ1-1
TGCGCCAGCAGCTTGGACGGAAACCCGAACACTGAAGCTTTCTTT CASSLDGNPNTEAFF TRBV5-1 NA NA TRBJ1-1
TGTGCCAGCAGTTTGACTGCAACCCTGTACAATGAGCAGTTCTTC CASSLTATLYNEQFF TRBV27 NA NA TRBJ2-1
TGTGCCAGCAGCACAGACTGGGATCCTAACTATGGCTACACCTTC CASSTDWDPNYGYTF TRBV5-5 NA NA TRBJ1-2
TGTGCTAGCAGCTTAGGACTAGGCCCCCAAGAGACCCAGTACTTC CASSLGLGPQETQYF TRBV7-7 NA TRBD2 TRBJ2-5
TGTGCCAGTAGTACGGACAGGGTGAGAGGTGGCACTGAAGCTTTCTTT CASSTDRVRGGTEAFF TRBV19 NA TRBD1 TRBJ1-1
TGTGCCAGCAGCACCTCCACAGGGAGCAATGGCTACACCTTC CASSTSTGSNGYTF TRBV11-3 NA NA TRBJ1-2
TGTGCCAGCAGAAGACCCAGCACAGATACGCAGTATTTT CASRRPSTDTQYF TRBV6-5 NA NA TRBJ2-3
TGCGCCAGCAGCTCCTACGCCGGAGACTACGAGCAGTACTTC CASSSYAGDYEQYF TRBV5-1 few NA TRBJ2-7
TGTGCCAGCAGTCTAACTCAGGGAGGCAATGAGCAGTTCTTC CASSLTQGGNEQFF TRBV27 NA NA TRBJ2-1
TGTGCCAGCAGCCAACTACCTCCGGGACAGAATAATTCACCCCTCCACTTT CASSQLPPGQNNSPLHF TRBV4-2 NA TRBD1 TRBJ1-6
TGCGCCAGCAGCTTGGACAGGATAGAGGCAGTGGGGGCGAAACTCCAAGAGACCCAGTACTTC CASSLDRIEAVGAKLQETQYF TRBV5-1 once NA TRBJ2-5
TGCAGCGTTGAGAAGGGACTAGCGGGGGGACATCTTCGCACAGATACGCAGTATTTT CSVEKGLAGGHLRTDTQYF TRBV29-1 NA TRBD2 TRBJ2-3
TGTGCCAGCCAGCGGGGGGGCGGCACAGATACGCAGTATTTT CASQRGGGTDTQYF TRBV9 NA TRBD2 TRBJ2-3
TGTGCCAGCATAAGTACCGGGACAGGGAGTTTCAATGAGCAGTTCTTC CASISTGTGSFNEQFF TRBV2 NA TRBD1 TRBJ2-1
TGTGCCAGCAGTTCCCCGGACAGGGGAGGTTACGAGCAGTACTTC CASSSPDRGGYEQYF TRBV27 NA TRBD1 TRBJ2-7
TGTGCCAGCAGTTTAGTCGACAGGGGACCTGGAAACACCATATATTTT CASSLVDRGPGNTIYF TRBV28 NA TRBD1 TRBJ1-3
TGCGCCAGCAGCCCCGGGGGGGCAGGGGATCAGCCCCAGCATTTT CASSPGGAGDQPQHF TRBV5-1 NA NA TRBJ1-5
TGTGCCAGCAGTGACACCGTTTCAGGAAACACCATATATTTT CASSDTVSGNTIYF TRBV6-1 NA NA TRBJ1-3
TGTGCCTGGAGCCCAGGTAAAGATCAGCCCCAGCATTTT CAWSPGKDQPQHF TRBV30 NA NA TRBJ1-5
TGTGCCAGCAGCGAGTACCGGGACAGGGACCCTAGCTGGGACAATGAGCAGTTCTTC CASSEYRDRDPSWDNEQFF TRBV2 NA TRBD1 TRBJ2-1
TGTGCCACCCAAGGGGGGGCACATCAGCCCCAGCATTTT CATQGGAHQPQHF TRBV19 NA NA TRBJ1-5
TGTGCCAGCAGCTTGGTAGGGGGAGAGACCCAGTACTTC CASSLVGGETQYF TRBV5-6 NA NA TRBJ2-5
TGCGCCAGCAGCTTGGGGGATGGAGGTGGCTACACCTTC CASSLGDGGGYTF TRBV5-1 NA NA TRBJ1-2
TGTGCCAGCAGTCCCCACGGGACAGGGGTGGAGGGCTACACCTTC CASSPHGTGVEGYTF TRBV6-1 NA TRBD1 TRBJ1-2
TGTGCCATCTCCTGGACGGAGAACACTGAAGCTTTCTTT CAISWTENTEAFF TRBV10-3 NA NA TRBJ1-1
TGTGCCAGCAGCTCCGGGACAGGGGCACCCACTAACACCGGGGAGCTGTTTTTT CASSSGTGAPTNTGELFF TRBV7-9 NA TRBD1 TRBJ2-2
TGTGCCAGCAGCCTAACTTTTACAGGGGCGCCTGAAGCTTTCTTT CASSLTFTGAPEAFF TRBV7-3 NA TRBD1 TRBJ1-1
TGCGCCAGCAGCTTGGCCGGGACACCCGGGGAGCTGTTTTTT CASSLAGTPGELFF TRBV5-1 NA NA TRBJ2-2
TGTGCCAGCAGCTTAGGCAGTCCCCTCACTGAAGCTTTCTTT CASSLGSPLTEAFF TRBV13 NA NA TRBJ1-1
TGTGCCAGCAGCTTCGGGGCCGGAAACACCATATATTTT CASSFGAGNTIYF TRBV7-8 once NA TRBJ1-3
TGTGCCAGCAACGAGAGGACAGAAGCTAGGGATGAGCAGTTCTTC CASNERTEARDEQFF TRBV28 NA NA TRBJ2-1
TGTGCCAGCAGTTACTCGGGTCACCTCCTCCACTTT CASSYSGHLLHF TRBV6-5 once NA TRBJ1-6
TGTGCCAGCAGTTACACCCAGGGTGGCACTGAAGCTTTCTTT CASSYTQGGTEAFF TRBV6-6 NA NA TRBJ1-1
TGTGCCTGGAGTGTACACACGGTCACTGAAGCTTTCTTT CAWSVHTVTEAFF TRBV30 NA NA TRBJ1-1
TGTGCCAGCAGTTACTCTTACTACAGCACAGATACGCAGTATTTT CASSYSYYSTDTQYF TRBV6-5 once NA TRBJ2-3
TGTGCCAGTAGGAACCCGGGACAGGGGCCCTATGGCTACACCTTC CASRNPGQGPYGYTF TRBV19 NA TRBD1 TRBJ1-2
TGTGCCAGCAGTTACTCGCCCGGACCCGAAGGGCCCCAGCATTTT CASSYSPGPEGPQHF TRBV6-5 once NA TRBJ1-5
TGTGCCACCCGATTCCCAGGGCACTACGAGCAGTACTTC CATRFPGHYEQYF TRBV6-6 few NA TRBJ2-7
TGTGCCTGGAGTCACAAAGGGGGGGCGGGGTACTTC CAWSHKGGAGYF TRBV30 NA NA TRBJ2-7
TGTGTCGAGGGAATAAGCGGGGCTGATGAGCAGTTCTTC CVEGISGADEQFF TRBV7-9 once TRBD2 TRBJ2-1
TGTGCCAGCAGTGGATTCGAGGGTCAGCCCCAGCATTTT CASSGFEGQPQHF TRBV27 NA NA TRBJ1-5
TGTGCCAGCAGCGATCGGTCGACAGTTACCGGGGAGCTGTTTTTT CASSDRSTVTGELFF TRBV5-4 NA NA TRBJ2-2
TGTGCCAGCAGCTGGTCAGGGGGTGCTGAGCAGTTCTTC CASSWSGGAEQFF TRBV7-9 NA TRBD1 TRBJ2-1
TGTGCCAGCAGCTTAAGGGGGGGACCCCAAGAGACCCAGTACTTC CASSLRGGPQETQYF TRBV7-8 NA NA TRBJ2-5
TGTGCCAGCAGGCCACCTACGATGAACACTGAAGCTTTCTTT CASRPPTMNTEAFF TRBV6-5 NA NA TRBJ1-1
TGTGCCAGCAGTTACGGGGGCACTGAAGCTTTCTTT CASSYGGTEAFF TRBV6-5 NA NA TRBJ1-1
TGTGCCAGCAGCTCAAATCAGGGGCGGTTCACTGAAGCTTTCTTT CASSSNQGRFTEAFF TRBV11-1 NA NA TRBJ1-1
TGTGCCAGCCGACCGGGACAAAACTACGAGCAGTACTTC CASRPGQNYEQYF TRBV5-4 NA NA TRBJ2-7
TGCAGCGTCCTCGGGGGCTTCTACGAGCAGTACTTC CSVLGGFYEQYF TRBV29-1 NA NA TRBJ2-7